This TCR beta chain was sequenced in a study of T cells after yellow fever vaccination. TCRdb reprocessed the 5' RACE reads via MiXCR and lists one record per CDR3 protein. The sample yields nearly 550,000 distinct CDR3 sequences, less than 20% seen once. Per germline, CDR1 SGHNT and CDR2 YYREEE (reference sequence). The V gene lost 3 bases and the J gene lost 4 bases, with 7 bases spanning the gap. This CDR3 has 13 amino acids. This chain links TRBV5-4 with TRBJ2-2; D gene unclear. The starting material was PBMCs, obtained 15 days after the yellow fever booster vaccination. This clonotype originated in a man younger than 45 who received the YFV17D yellow fever vaccine. CDR3 DNA sequence: TGTGCCAGCAGCTCACAGTTCACCGGGGAGCTGTTTTTT. The encoded protein is CASSSQFTGELFF.